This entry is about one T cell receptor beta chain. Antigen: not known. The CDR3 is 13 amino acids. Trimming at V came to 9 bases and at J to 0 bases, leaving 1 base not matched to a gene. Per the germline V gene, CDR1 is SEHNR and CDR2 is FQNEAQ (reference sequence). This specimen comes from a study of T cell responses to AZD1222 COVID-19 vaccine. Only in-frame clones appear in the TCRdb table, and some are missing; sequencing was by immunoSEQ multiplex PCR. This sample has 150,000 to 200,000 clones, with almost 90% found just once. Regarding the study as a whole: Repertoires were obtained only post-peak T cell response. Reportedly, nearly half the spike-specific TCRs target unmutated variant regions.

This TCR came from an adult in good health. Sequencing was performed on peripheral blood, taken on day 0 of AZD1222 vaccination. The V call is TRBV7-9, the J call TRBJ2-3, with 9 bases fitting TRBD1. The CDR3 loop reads CARQGASTDTQYF. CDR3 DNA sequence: TGTGCCAGACAGGGGGCAAGCACAGATACGCAGTATTTT.